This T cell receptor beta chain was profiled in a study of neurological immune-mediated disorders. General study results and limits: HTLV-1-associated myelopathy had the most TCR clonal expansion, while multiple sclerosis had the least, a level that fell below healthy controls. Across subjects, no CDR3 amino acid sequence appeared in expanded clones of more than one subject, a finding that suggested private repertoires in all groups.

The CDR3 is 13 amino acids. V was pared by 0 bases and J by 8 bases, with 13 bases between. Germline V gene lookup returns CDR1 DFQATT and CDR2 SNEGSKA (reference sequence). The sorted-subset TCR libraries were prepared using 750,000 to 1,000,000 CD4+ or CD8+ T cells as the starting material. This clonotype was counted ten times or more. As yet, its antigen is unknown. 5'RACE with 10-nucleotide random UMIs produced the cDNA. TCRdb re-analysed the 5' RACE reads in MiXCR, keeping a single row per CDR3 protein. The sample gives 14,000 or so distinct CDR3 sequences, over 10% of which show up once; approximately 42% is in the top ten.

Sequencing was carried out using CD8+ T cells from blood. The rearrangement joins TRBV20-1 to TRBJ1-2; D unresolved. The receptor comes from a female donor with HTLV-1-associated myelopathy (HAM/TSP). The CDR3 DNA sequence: TGCAGTGCTAGAGATTTGGCCGGTGGGGGCTACACCTTC. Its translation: CSARDLAGGGYTF.